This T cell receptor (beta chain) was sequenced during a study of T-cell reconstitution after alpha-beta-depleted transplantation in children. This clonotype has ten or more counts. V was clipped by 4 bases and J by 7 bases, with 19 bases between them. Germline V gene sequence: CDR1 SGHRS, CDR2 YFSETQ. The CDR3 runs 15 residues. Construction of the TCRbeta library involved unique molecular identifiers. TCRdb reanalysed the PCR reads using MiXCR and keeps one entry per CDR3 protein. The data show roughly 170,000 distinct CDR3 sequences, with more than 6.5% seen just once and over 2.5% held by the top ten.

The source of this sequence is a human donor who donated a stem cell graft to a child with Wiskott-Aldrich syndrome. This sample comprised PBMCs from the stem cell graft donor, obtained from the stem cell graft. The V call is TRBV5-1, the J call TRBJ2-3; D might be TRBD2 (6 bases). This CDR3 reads CASSRGGIQLNTQYF. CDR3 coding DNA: TGCGCCAGCAGCCGAGGCGGGATCCAGCTCAATACGCAGTATTTT.